This T cell receptor (beta chain) stems from a study of T cell changes during pregnancy in multiple sclerosis. V lost 4 bases to trimming and J lost 9 bases; unmatched junction nucleotides: 2. The CDR3 totals 13 residues. From germline, CDR1 is ENHRY and CDR2 SYGVKD. Repertoires were generated with immunoSEQ multiplex PCR, while TCRdb's copy carries only in-frame clones and drops some. Among tens of thousands of clones, roughly nine tenths were seen once, and the ten largest hold roughly 0.61%. This clone has more than one count but fewer than ten. The material sequenced was CD4+ T cells from peripheral blood mononuclear cells, taken in the third trimester of pregnancy. The sequence was collected from a female donor in good health, enrolled as a control in a pregnancy study. This sequence joins TRBV10-3 and TRBJ1-6, with TRBD1 matching 8 bases. DNA for the CDR3: TGTGCCATCAGTGTCGGGACAGGTTCACCCCTCCACTTT. Amino acids: CAISVGTGSPLHF.